This T cell receptor beta chain was sequenced during a study of blood T cell repertoires in COVID-19. The repertoire was sequenced with immunoSEQ multiplex PCR; TCRdb's copy has only in-frame clones and lacks some. The table lists roughly 160,000 clones, 84% of them singletons, with under 3.5% in the top ten. With 3 bases clipped from V and 5 bases from J, the junction kept 6 bases outside the gene matches. Germline CDR1 is LGHNA and CDR2 is YNFKEQ. The CDR3 is 15 residues long. The receptor's source is a woman aged 80 or over with COVID-19, enrolled during active disease. Sequences were obtained from peripheral blood. The chain has TRBV4-2 and TRBJ2-5; TRBD2 agrees at 10 bases. CDR3 region: CASSQDPSGGETQYF. For the CDR3, the DNA is TGTGCCAGCAGCCAGGATCCTAGCGGGGGCGAGACCCAGTACTTC.